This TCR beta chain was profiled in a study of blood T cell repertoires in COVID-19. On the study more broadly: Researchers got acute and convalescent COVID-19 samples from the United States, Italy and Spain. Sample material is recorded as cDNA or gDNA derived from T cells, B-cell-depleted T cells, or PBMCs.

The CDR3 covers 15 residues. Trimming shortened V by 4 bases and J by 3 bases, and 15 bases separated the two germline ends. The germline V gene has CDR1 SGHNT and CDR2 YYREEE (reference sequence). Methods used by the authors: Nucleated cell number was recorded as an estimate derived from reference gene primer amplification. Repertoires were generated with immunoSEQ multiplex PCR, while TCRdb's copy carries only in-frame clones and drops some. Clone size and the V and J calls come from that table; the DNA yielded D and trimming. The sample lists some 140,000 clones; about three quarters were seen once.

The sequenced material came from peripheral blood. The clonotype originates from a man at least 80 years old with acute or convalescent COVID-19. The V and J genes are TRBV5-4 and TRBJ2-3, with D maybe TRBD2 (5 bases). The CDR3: CASSNGPGVTDTQYF. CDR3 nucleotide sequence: TGTGCCAGCAGCAATGGCCCCGGGGTTACAGATACGCAGTATTTT.